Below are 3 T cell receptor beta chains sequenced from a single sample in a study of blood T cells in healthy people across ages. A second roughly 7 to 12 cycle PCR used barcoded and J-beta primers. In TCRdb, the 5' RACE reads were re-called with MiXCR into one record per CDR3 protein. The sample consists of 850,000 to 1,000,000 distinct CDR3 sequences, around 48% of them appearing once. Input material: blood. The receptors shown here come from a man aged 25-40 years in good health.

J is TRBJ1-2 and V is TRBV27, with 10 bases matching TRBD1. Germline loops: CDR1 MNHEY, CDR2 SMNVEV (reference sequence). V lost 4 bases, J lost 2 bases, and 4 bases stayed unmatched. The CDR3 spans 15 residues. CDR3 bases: TGTGCCAGCAGTTCTTGGACAGGGGGGAACTATGGCTACACCTTC. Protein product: CASSSWTGGNYGYTF.

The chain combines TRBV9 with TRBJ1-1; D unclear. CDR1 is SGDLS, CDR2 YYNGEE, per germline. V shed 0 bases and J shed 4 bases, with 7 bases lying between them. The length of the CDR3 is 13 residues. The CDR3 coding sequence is TGTGCCAGCAGCGTAGCGGTCGTCACTGAAGCTTTCTTT. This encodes CASSVAVVTEAFF. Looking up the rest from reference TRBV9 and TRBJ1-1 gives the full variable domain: DSGVTQTPKHLITATGQRVTLRCSPRSGDLSVYWYQQSLDQGLQFLIQYYNGEERAKGNILERFSAQQFPDLHSELNLSSLELGDSALYFCASSVAVVTEAFFGQGTRLTVV.

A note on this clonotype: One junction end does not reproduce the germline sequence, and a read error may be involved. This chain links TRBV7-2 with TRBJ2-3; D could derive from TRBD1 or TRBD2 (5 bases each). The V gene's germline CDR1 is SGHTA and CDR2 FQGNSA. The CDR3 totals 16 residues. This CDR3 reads CASSLGNQRGTDRQYF. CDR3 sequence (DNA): TGTGCCAGCAGCTTAGGGAACCAACGGGGCACAGATAGGCAGTATTTT.